This T cell receptor beta chain is from a study of OX40 agonist ivuxolimab in advanced cancers. Study-level information: People who had prior anti-PD-1, anti-PD-L1 or anti-CTLA-4 therapy could take part, and approximately 43% had some. Partial responses were recorded for three patients, including one with hepatocellular carcinoma and two with cutaneous melanoma.

The CDR3 length is 14 residues. The germline V gene has CDR1 LGHNA and CDR2 YSLEER. V was clipped by 0 bases and J by 4 bases, with 8 bases between them. Generated by immunoSEQ multiplex PCR, the TCRdb table keeps only in-frame clones and is missing some. The sample lists about 83,000 clones, about 80% occurring once. The input for sequencing was CD4+ or CD8+ T cells sorted from blood, taken in a trial of the OX40 agonist ivuxolimab. This TCR was recovered from an adult with an advanced solid tumor such as melanoma, head and neck, liver or kidney cancer. The rearrangement links TRBV4-3 to TRBJ2-3; tentatively, D is TRBD2 (6 bases). The CDR3 bases are TGCGCCAGCAGCCAAGAGGGAGGCCCAGATACGCAGTATTTT. It codes for CASSQEGGPDTQYF.